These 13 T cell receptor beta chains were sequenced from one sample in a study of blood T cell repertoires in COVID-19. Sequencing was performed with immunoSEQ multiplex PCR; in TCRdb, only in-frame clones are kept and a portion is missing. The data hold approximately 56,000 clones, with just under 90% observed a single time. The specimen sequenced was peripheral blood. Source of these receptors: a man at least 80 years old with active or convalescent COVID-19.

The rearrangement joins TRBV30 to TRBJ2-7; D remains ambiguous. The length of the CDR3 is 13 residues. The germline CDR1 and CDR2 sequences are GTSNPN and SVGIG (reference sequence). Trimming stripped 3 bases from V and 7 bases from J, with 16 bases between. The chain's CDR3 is CAWSPTNPGEQYF. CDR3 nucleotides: TGTGCCTGGAGCCCCACCAATCCGGGTGAGCAGTACTTC.

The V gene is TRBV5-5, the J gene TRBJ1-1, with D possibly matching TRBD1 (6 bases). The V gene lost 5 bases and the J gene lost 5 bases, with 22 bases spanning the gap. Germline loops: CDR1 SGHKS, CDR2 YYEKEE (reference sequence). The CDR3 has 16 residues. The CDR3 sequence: CASSVSPEGGRTEAFF. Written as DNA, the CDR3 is TGTGCCAGCAGTGTGAGTCCGGAGGGGGGGAGGACTGAAGCTTTCTTT.

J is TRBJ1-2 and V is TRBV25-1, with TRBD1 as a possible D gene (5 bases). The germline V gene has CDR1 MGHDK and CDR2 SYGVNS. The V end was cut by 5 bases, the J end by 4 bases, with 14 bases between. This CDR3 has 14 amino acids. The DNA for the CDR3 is TGTGCCAGCAGTCGAGACAGCTTATCCTATGGCTACACCTTC. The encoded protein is CASSRDSLSYGYTF.

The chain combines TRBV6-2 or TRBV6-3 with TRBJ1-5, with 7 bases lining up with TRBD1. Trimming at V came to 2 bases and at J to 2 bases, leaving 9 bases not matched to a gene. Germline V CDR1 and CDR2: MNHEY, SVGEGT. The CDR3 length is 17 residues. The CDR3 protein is CASSYGLRGTRNQPQHF. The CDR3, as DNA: TGTGCCAGCAGTTACGGACTCAGGGGGACCCGCAATCAGCCCCAGCATTTT.

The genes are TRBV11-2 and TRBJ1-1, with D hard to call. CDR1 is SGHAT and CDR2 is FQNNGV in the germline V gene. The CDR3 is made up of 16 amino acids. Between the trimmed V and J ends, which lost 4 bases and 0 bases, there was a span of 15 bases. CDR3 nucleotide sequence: TGTGCCAGCAGCTCCCTGAGCAGGTACCTGAACACTGAAGCTTTCTTT. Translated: CASSSLSRYLNTEAFF.

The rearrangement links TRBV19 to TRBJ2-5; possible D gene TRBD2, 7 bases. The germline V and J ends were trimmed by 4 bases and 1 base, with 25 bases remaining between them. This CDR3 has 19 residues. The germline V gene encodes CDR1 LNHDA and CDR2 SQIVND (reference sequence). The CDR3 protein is CASSTSSGIRGASQETQYF. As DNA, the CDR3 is TGTGCCAGTAGTACATCGTCAGGCATCCGGGGGGCTAGCCAAGAGACCCAGTACTTC.

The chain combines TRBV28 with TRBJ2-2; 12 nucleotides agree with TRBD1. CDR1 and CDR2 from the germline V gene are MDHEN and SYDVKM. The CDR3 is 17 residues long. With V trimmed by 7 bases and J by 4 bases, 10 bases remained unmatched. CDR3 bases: TGTGCCAGCACTCCATGGGGACAGGGGGCGTCCACCGGGGAGCTGTTTTTT. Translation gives CASTPWGQGASTGELFF.

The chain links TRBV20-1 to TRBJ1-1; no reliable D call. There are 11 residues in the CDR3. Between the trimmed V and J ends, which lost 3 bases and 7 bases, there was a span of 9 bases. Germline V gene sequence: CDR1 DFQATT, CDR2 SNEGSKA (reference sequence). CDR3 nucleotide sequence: TGCAGTGCTAGTCGGCGGGTTGAAGCTTTCTTT. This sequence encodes CSASRRVEAFF.

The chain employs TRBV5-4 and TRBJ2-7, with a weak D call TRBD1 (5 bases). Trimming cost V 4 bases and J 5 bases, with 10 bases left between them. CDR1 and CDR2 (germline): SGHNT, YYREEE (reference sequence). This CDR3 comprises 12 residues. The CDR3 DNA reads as TGTGCCAGCAGCCCCCAGGGTGACGAGCAGTACTTC. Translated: CASSPQGDEQYF.

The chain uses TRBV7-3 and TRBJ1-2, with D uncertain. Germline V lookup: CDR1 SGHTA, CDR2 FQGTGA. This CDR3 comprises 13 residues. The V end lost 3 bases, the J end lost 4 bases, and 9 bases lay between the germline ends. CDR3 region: CASSFPGIYGYTF. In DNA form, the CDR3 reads TGTGCCAGCAGCTTCCCAGGAATCTATGGCTACACCTTC.

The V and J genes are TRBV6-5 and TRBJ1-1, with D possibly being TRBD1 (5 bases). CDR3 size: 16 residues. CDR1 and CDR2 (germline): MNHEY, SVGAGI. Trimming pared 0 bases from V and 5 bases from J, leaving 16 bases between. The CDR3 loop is CASSYSGGLGGTEAFF. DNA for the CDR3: TGTGCCAGCAGTTACTCCGGGGGACTAGGTGGAACTGAAGCTTTCTTT.

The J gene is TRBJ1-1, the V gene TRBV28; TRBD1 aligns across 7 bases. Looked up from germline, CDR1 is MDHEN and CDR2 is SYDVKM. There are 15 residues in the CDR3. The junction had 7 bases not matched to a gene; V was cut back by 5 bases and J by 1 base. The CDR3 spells CASSPHQGGNTEAFF. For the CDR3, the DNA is TGTGCCAGCAGTCCACATCAGGGGGGGAACACTGAAGCTTTCTTT.

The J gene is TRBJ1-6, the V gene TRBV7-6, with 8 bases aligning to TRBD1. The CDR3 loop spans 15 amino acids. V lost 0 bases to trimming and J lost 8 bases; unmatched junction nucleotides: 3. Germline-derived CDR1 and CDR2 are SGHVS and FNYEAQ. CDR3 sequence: CASSLAPGGDSPLHF. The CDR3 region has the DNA TGTGCCAGCAGCTTAGCGCCAGGGGGCGATTCACCCCTCCACTTT.